Below are 2 T cell receptor beta chains sequenced from a single sample in a study of early T cells in non-severe SARS-CoV-2 infection. TCRdb passed the 5' RACE reads through MiXCR, listing each CDR3 protein once. The sample has about 35,000 distinct CDR3 sequences; roughly 5.7% are singletons. Sequences were obtained from whole blood. These receptors were taken from an adult who was a healthcare worker with PCR-confirmed SARS-CoV-2 infection or an uninfected control (not recorded which).

This clonotype was counted between two and nine times. The chain couples TRBV2 to TRBJ2-1; tentative D call: TRBD1 (6 bases). The ends were cut back, 4 bases at V and 4 bases at J, with 17 bases in the middle. The germline V gene has CDR1 SNHLY and CDR2 FYNNEI. CDR3 length equals 16 residues. This CDR3 reads CASSGTGFSEYNEQFF. The CDR3 coding sequence is TGTGCCAGCAGTGGAACAGGGTTCTCTGAATACAATGAGCAGTTCTTC.

The sample holds many counts of this clonotype. The rearrangement joins TRBV28 to TRBJ2-1; 13 positions agree with TRBD2. The CDR3 is 18 amino acids. The germline gives CDR1 MDHEN, CDR2 SYDVKM. V trimming: 6 bases; J trimming: 1 base; junction bases outside the gene matches: 9. CDR3 loop: CASRGSGLAGLSYNEQFF. As DNA, the CDR3 is TGTGCCAGCAGGGGCTCGGGACTAGCGGGGTTATCCTACAATGAGCAGTTCTTC.